These 22 T cell receptor beta chains share one sample of origin, sequenced in a study of CD8 T cells in Susac syndrome (dated by TCRdb to the late 2010s). Library generation was performed with the immunoSEQ multiplex PCR assay. RNA was extracted with the RNeasy kit and roughly 0.5 to 1 ug was reverse transcribed using random hexamers. TCRdb reprocessing: public reads trimmed at Q25 with fastp, clones called with MiXCR, in-frame beta chains kept. Rows with a matching CDR3 protein are joined into one entry that keeps the most common DNA and genes. The sample contains 160,000 or so distinct CDR3 sequences, 90% to 95% of them found a single time. In total, the top ten clones hold 0.095% to 0.13% of the sample. Sequencing input: CD4+ T cells from PBMCs. The receptor set was obtained from a human donor with Susac syndrome.

The chain has TRBV19 and TRBJ1-2, with D unclear. Deletions cut 5 bases from V and 5 bases from J, with 15 bases between. CDR1 is LNHDA, CDR2 SQIVND, per germline (reference sequence). The CDR3 sequence is 14 residues long. The CDR3 DNA is TGTGCCAGTAGTGGGGTCGCGGGATCTTATGGCTACACCTTC. This encodes CASSGVAGSYGYTF. The full variable domain, its missing parts supplied by reference TRBV19 and TRBJ1-2, is DGGITQSPKYLFRKEGQNVTLSCEQNLNHDAMYWYRQDPGQGLRLIYYSQIVNDFQKGDIAEGYSVSREKKESFPLTVTSAQKNPTAFYLCASSGVAGSYGYTFGSGTRLTVV.

This chain connects TRBV12-3 or TRBV12-4 to TRBJ2-1; TRBD2 matches at 13 bases. With V trimmed by 5 bases and J by 3 bases, 7 bases remained unmatched. This CDR3 is built from 17 residues. CDR3: CASSPGTSGVGYNEQFF. The CDR3 DNA sequence: TGTGCCAGCAGTCCAGGGACTAGCGGGGTAGGCTACAATGAGCAGTTCTTC.

The chain has TRBV9 and TRBJ2-5; D gene unclear. V gave up 4 bases and J gave up 7 bases, with 17 bases separating them. The CDR3 is 14 amino acids. Germline CDR1 SGDLS, CDR2 YYNGEE. The CDR3 nucleotides are TGTGCCAGCAGCCCGAGGACGGCTACCGGGACCCAGTACTTC. It encodes CASSPRTATGTQYF. Full variable domain (remainder filled in from reference TRBV9 and TRBJ2-5): DSGVTQTPKHLITATGQRVTLRCSPRSGDLSVYWYQQSLDQGLQFLIQYYNGEERAKGNILERFSAQQFPDLHSELNLSSLELGDSALYFCASSPRTATGTQYFGPGTRLLVL.

The V gene is TRBV20-1, the J gene TRBJ2-3, with TRBD2 matching over 9 bases. The CDR3 sequence is 15 residues long. With V trimmed by 0 bases and J by 4 bases, 5 bases remained unmatched. The V gene's germline CDR1 is DFQATT and CDR2 SNEGSKA (reference sequence). DNA for the CDR3: TGCAGTGCTAGAGATAAATTAGCGGGGGCAGATACGCAGTATTTT. Its translation: CSARDKLAGADTQYF.

The genes are TRBV30 and TRBJ1-5; 12 bases line up with TRBD1. In germline, CDR1 is GTSNPN, CDR2 SVGIG (reference sequence). V shed 5 bases and J 6 bases; nucleotides not matched to a gene: 8. The CDR3 loop spans 15 amino acids. DNA of the CDR3: TGTGCCTGGGAACCGGGACAGGGGGCGAGTCAGCCCCAGCATTTT. Its translation: CAWEPGQGASQPQHF. Full variable domain (outside the CDR3, taken from reference TRBV30 and TRBJ1-5): SQTIHQWPATLVQPVGSPLSLECTVEGTSNPNLYWYRQAAGRGLQLLFYSVGIGQISSEVPQNLSASRPQDRQFILSSKKLLLSDSGFYLCAWEPGQGASQPQHFGDGTRLSIL.

The sample holds a few counts of this clonotype. The rearrangement links TRBV13 to TRBJ2-5; D unresolved. The V and J ends lost 3 bases and 3 bases respectively, with 2 bases between them. CDR1 and CDR2 (germline): PRHDT, FYEKMQ (reference sequence). This CDR3 contains 11 residues. The CDR3 bases are TGTGCCAGCAGCTTTAAAGAGACCCAGTACTTC. It specifies CASSFKETQYF.

This chain links TRBV12-3 or TRBV12-4 with TRBJ2-1; TRBD1 or TRBD2 may be the D gene (7 bases each). CDR3 length: 16 residues. Trimming took 4 bases from V and 7 from J, leaving 20 bases between them. CDR3 residues: CASSSTQGGALNEQFF. DNA of the CDR3: TGTGCCAGCAGTTCCACCCAGGGGGGGGCCTTGAATGAGCAGTTCTTC.

The chain couples TRBV29-1 to TRBJ2-5, with D perhaps assigned TRBD1 or TRBD2 (5 bases each). Germline V gives CDR1 SQVTM, CDR2 ANQGSEA. Trimming removed 2 bases at V and 0 bases at J, with 16 bases between. This CDR3 has 16 residues. CDR3 region: CSVESGDEGHQETQYF. The CDR3 DNA reads as TGCAGCGTTGAATCTGGGGACGAGGGCCACCAAGAGACCCAGTACTTC.

This clonotype was seen a few times. V usage is TRBV5-4 and J usage is TRBJ2-1; D not resolved. V was trimmed by 0 bases and J by 9 bases, leaving 13 bases between them. The V gene's germline CDR1 is SGHNT and CDR2 YYREEE (reference sequence). The CDR3 spans 14 residues. The DNA of the CDR3 is TGTGCCAGCAGCTTGGTGGGCCAATCGCGTGAGCAGTTCTTC. This sequence encodes CASSLVGQSREQFF. The entire variable domain, with the rest obtained from reference TRBV5-4 and TRBJ2-1, is as follows: ETGVTQSPTHLIKTRGQQVTLRCSSQSGHNTVSWYQQALGQGPQFIFQYYREEENGRGNFPPRFSGLQFPNYSSELNVNALELDDSALYLCASSLVGQSREQFFGPGTRLTVL.

The rearrangement joins TRBV29-1 to TRBJ2-2; 7 nucleotides line up with TRBD2. The germline gives CDR1 SQVTM, CDR2 ANQGSEA. V dropped 7 bases and J dropped 1; count of bases not matched to a gene: 6. This CDR3 comprises 14 residues. CDR3: CSALLALNTGELFF. DNA of the CDR3: TGCAGCGCCTTACTAGCGTTGAACACCGGGGAGCTGTTTTTT.

V usage is TRBV5-1 and J usage is TRBJ2-5, with D tentatively TRBD1 (5 bases). The V gene's germline CDR1 is SGHRS and CDR2 YFSETQ. V was shortened by 1 base and J by 4 bases, with 8 bases between the two germline ends. The CDR3 length is 13 residues. CDR3 sequence (DNA): TGCGCCAGCAGCTTGCAGGGTCCAGAGACCCAGTACTTC. Translated, it gives CASSLQGPETQYF.

The CDR3 DNA reads as TGTGCCAGCAGCCGAGCGCCTAGCGGGGGGCTGGAGACCCAGTACTTC. As protein: CASSRAPSGGLETQYF. The V and J genes are TRBV11-2 and TRBJ2-5, with 11 nucleotides matching TRBD2. The V gene's germline CDR1 is SGHAT and CDR2 FQNNGV. This CDR3 region has 16 residues. The V segment lost 5 bases and the J segment 5 bases; nucleotides outside the gene matches: 10.

The rearrangement links TRBV4-1 to TRBJ2-2; D ambiguous. Germline assignment: CDR1 MGHRA and CDR2 YSYEKL. The V gene lost 4 bases and the J gene lost 7 bases, with 16 bases spanning the gap. This CDR3 has 15 amino acids. CDR3 bases: TGCGCCAGCAGCCCTATGTCAAGCTTTGGCGGGGAGCTGTTTTTT. Protein product: CASSPMSSFGGELFF.

This clonotype was found once. The V call is TRBV14, the J call TRBJ1-6, with TRBD1 matching 8 bases. Per the germline V gene, CDR1 is SGHDN and CDR2 is FVKESK. V lost 4 bases, J lost 8 bases, and 4 bases stayed unmatched. The CDR3 runs to 14 residues. The chain's CDR3 is CASSLRGRDSPLHF. The CDR3 nucleotides are TGTGCCAGCAGCCTCAGGGGGCGAGATTCACCCCTCCACTTT.

The chain is built from TRBV7-8 and TRBJ2-7; perhaps TRBD2 as D (5 bases). Trimming pared 5 bases from V and 2 bases from J, leaving 13 bases between. The CDR3 contains 14 residues. CDR1 is SGHVS and CDR2 is FQNEAQ in the germline V gene. CDR3 nucleotide sequence: TGTGCCAGCAGCGCCCGGGGTATTACCTACGAGCAGTACTTC. Translating it yields CASSARGITYEQYF. The whole variable domain, remainder taken from reference TRBV7-8 and TRBJ2-7, is GAGVSQSPRYKVAKRGQDVALRCDPISGHVSLFWYQQALGQGPEFLTYFQNEAQLDKSGLPSDRFFAERPEGSVSTLKIQRTQQEDSAVYLCASSARGITYEQYFGPGTRLTVT.

J is TRBJ1-4 and V is TRBV27; the match to TRBD1 covers 10 bases. CDR3 length: 15 residues. Germline assignment: CDR1 MNHEY and CDR2 SMNVEV (reference sequence). V gave up 3 bases and J gave up 5 bases; unmatched junction bases: 3. The CDR3 DNA is TGTGCCAGCAGTTTGGGACAGGGGTGGAATGAAAAACTGTTTTTT. It encodes CASSLGQGWNEKLFF.

The chain couples TRBV2 to TRBJ2-7; TRBD2 is a possible D gene (6 bases). V was trimmed by 6 bases and J by 2 bases, leaving 11 bases between them. The CDR3 consists of 13 residues. Looked up from germline, CDR1 is SNHLY and CDR2 is FYNNEI. Here the CDR3 reads CASRGGAAYEQYF. In DNA form, the CDR3 reads TGTGCCAGCAGGGGCGGGGCTGCCTACGAGCAGTACTTC.

The chain recombines TRBV20-1 with TRBJ1-6, with 10 bases lining up with TRBD1. V was pared by 1 base and J by 8 bases, with 8 bases of the junction left unmatched. Germline V CDR1 and CDR2: DFQATT, SNEGSKA (reference sequence). The CDR3 spans 16 residues. The CDR3 DNA reads as TGCAGTGCTAGAGTCTCGAACGGACAGGGGGATTCACCCCTCCACTTT. This gives the protein CSARVSNGQGDSPLHF.

This chain links TRBV10-2 with TRBJ1-1; no definite D call. Trimming removed 0 bases from V and 3 bases from J, with 5 bases in between. The CDR3 extends over 13 amino acids. Germline CDR1 WSHSY, CDR2 SAAADI. The CDR3: CASSESSYTEAFF. The DNA of the CDR3 is TGCGCCAGCAGTGAGTCGAGTTACACTGAAGCTTTCTTT.

V and J are TRBV7-2 and TRBJ2-3; tentatively, D is TRBD2 (5 bases). V lost 5 bases, J lost 6 bases, and 15 bases lay in between. Germline loops: CDR1 SGHTA, CDR2 FQGNSA. CDR3 size: 14 residues. The DNA of the CDR3 is TGTGCCAGCAGCCCAGGACGGGGTGGGGATACGCAGTATTTT. This gives the protein CASSPGRGGDTQYF.

Only one count was recorded for this clonotype. The chain links TRBV7-8 to TRBJ1-1, with D maybe TRBD1 (5 bases). Trimming cost V 3 bases and J 3 bases, with 8 bases left between them. The CDR3 length is 13 residues. Per the germline V gene, CDR1 is SGHVS and CDR2 is FQNEAQ. This CDR3 is CASSFGRDTEAFF. DNA of the CDR3: TGTGCCAGCAGCTTTGGCAGGGACACTGAAGCTTTCTTT.

This chain connects TRBV27 to TRBJ1-2; D gene uncertain. Deletions cut 2 bases from V and 5 bases from J, with 9 bases between. Germline V gene sequence: CDR1 MNHEY, CDR2 SMNVEV (reference sequence). The length of the CDR3 is 13 residues. CDR3 in amino acids: CASSLGWEYGYTF. The CDR3 DNA is TGTGCCAGCAGTTTAGGGTGGGAGTATGGCTACACCTTC.